Listed here are 25 T cell receptor beta chains from one sample, sequenced in a study of blood T cell repertoires in COVID-19. Assay: immunoSEQ multiplex PCR; the TCRdb copy retains only in-frame clones and omits some. Among about 150,000 clones listed, 75% to 90% were seen once. Sequencing was done on a sample of peripheral blood. These receptors all come from a human donor in a cohort sampled during active COVID-19.

The chain uses TRBV19 and TRBJ2-1; a possible D gene is TRBD2 (5 bases). V was clipped by 5 bases and J by 6 bases, with 17 bases between them. The CDR3 contains 15 residues. Germline V gene sequence: CDR1 LNHDA, CDR2 SQIVND (reference sequence). The CDR3 DNA reads as TGTGCCAGTAGTGCGGACCACGCGGGCCGCAATGAGCAGTTCTTC. Its protein product is CASSADHAGRNEQFF.

The chain recombines TRBV7-6 with TRBJ2-2; 13 nucleotides line up with TRBD2. With 3 bases clipped from V and 1 base from J, the junction kept 5 bases outside the gene matches. Germline lookup yields CDR1 SGHVS and CDR2 FNYEAQ. The CDR3 is made up of 18 amino acids. CDR3 sequence: CASSLRLAGGRNTGELFF. The DNA for the CDR3 is TGTGCCAGCAGCTTGAGACTAGCGGGGGGCCGGAACACCGGGGAGCTGTTTTTT.

The V call is TRBV7-2, the J call TRBJ1-2, with TRBD1 as a possible D gene (6 bases). The germline V gene encodes CDR1 SGHTA and CDR2 FQGNSA. With 3 bases removed from V and 5 bases from J, the gap between germline ends came to 22 bases. The CDR3 runs 17 residues. Here the CDR3 DNA reads TGTGCCAGCAGCTTGATGCAGGGGAACCTTCGGAGGTATGGCTACACCTTC. This gives the protein CASSLMQGNLRRYGYTF.

The rearrangement joins TRBV5-6 to TRBJ2-3, with D possibly being TRBD2 (6 bases). V dropped 4 bases and J dropped 4 bases, with 10 bases sitting between them. CDR1 is SGHDT and CDR2 is YYEEEE in the germline V gene. The CDR3 is 13 amino acids. CDR3 amino acids: CASSRDSPDTQYF. The DNA of the CDR3 is TGTGCCAGCAGCCGGGACTCCCCAGATACGCAGTATTTT. The full variable domain, in which reference TRBV5-6 and TRBJ2-3 provide the parts outside the CDR3, is DAGVTQSPTHLIKTRGQQVTLRCSPKSGHDTVSWYQQALGQGPQFIFQYYEEEERQRGNFPDRFSGHQFPNYSSELNVNALLLGDSALYLCASSRDSPDTQYFGPGTRLTVL.

This clone appeared a single time. This rearrangement joins TRBV5-5 to TRBJ1-3, with D hard to call. Deletions cut 2 bases from V and 0 bases from J, with 9 bases between. Germline loops: CDR1 SGHKS, CDR2 YYEKEE (reference sequence). This CDR3 is 15 amino acids long. CDR3: CASSFRGDSGNTIYF. The CDR3 bases are TGTGCCAGCAGCTTTCGAGGTGACTCTGGAAACACCATATATTTT.

The V call is TRBV12-3 or TRBV12-4, the J call TRBJ1-2; TRBD1 matches at 8 bases. Trimming removed 5 bases from V and 8 bases from J; junction bases left unmatched: 7. The length of the CDR3 is 13 residues. The CDR3, as DNA: TGTGCCAGCAGTCTAGGACAGGGCTACGGCTACACCTTC. This sequence encodes CASSLGQGYGYTF.

The chain recombines TRBV6-2 or TRBV6-3 with TRBJ2-1; 10 bases agree with TRBD2. Germline assignment: CDR1 MNHEY and CDR2 SVGEGT. The V segment lost 0 bases and the J segment 8 bases; nucleotides outside the gene matches: 4. The CDR3 extends over 15 amino acids. The DNA for the CDR3 is TGTGCCAGCAGTTACTCTAGCGGGGGGCCCCATGAGCAGTTCTTC. It codes for CASSYSSGGPHEQFF.

This rearrangement joins TRBV5-6 to TRBJ1-2, with a tentative D call TRBD1 (6 bases). Germline-derived CDR1 and CDR2 are SGHDT and YYEEEE. V lost 4 bases and J lost 0, with 10 bases in between. The length of the CDR3 is 14 residues. The CDR3 nucleotides are TGTGCCAGCAGCACCGGACAGCCTAACTATGGCTACACCTTC. It translates to CASSTGQPNYGYTF.

The chain couples TRBV6-5 to TRBJ1-1, with 9 nucleotides matching TRBD1. After removal of 11 bases from V and 1 base from J, the junction contained 2 bases not matched to a gene. The CDR3 loop spans 12 amino acids. Germline V gene lookup returns CDR1 MNHEY and CDR2 SVGAGI. CDR3 bases: TGTGCCGAGGGACAGGGGAACACTGAAGCTTTCTTT. This sequence encodes CAEGQGNTEAFF.

The chain carries TRBV18 and TRBJ1-1; no firm D call. The V gene lost 5 bases and the J gene lost 12 bases, with 16 bases spanning the gap. The CDR3 has 12 residues. Germline CDR1 KGHSH, CDR2 LQKENI. In DNA form, the CDR3 reads TGTGCCAGCTCATCTTCTGAGGGTGGGACTTTCTTT. Its translation: CASSSSEGGTFF.

The V gene is TRBV5-6, the J gene TRBJ1-4, with D hard to call. The germline V gene encodes CDR1 SGHDT and CDR2 YYEEEE. V was pared by 5 bases and J by 5 bases, with 16 bases between. CDR3 length equals 15 residues. This chain's CDR3 is CASSLEGRKNEKLFF. The DNA of the CDR3 is TGTGCCAGCAGTCTGGAGGGCAGGAAGAATGAAAAACTGTTTTTT. Together with reference TRBV5-6 and TRBJ1-4, the CDR3 gives the full variable domain: DAGVTQSPTHLIKTRGQQVTLRCSPKSGHDTVSWYQQALGQGPQFIFQYYEEEERQRGNFPDRFSGHQFPNYSSELNVNALLLGDSALYLCASSLEGRKNEKLFFGSGTQLSVL.

The chain joins TRBV5-1 to TRBJ2-7; weak D call: TRBD1 (6 bases). In germline, CDR1 is SGHRS, CDR2 YFSETQ. V gave up 5 bases and J gave up 1 base, with 13 bases separating them. The length of the CDR3 is 14 residues. The CDR3: CASSPRGGSYEQYF. The CDR3 nucleotides are TGCGCCAGCAGTCCCCGAGGGGGATCCTACGAGCAGTACTTC. Full variable domain (rest looked up from reference TRBV5-1 and TRBJ2-7): KAGVTQTPRYLIKTRGQQVTLSCSPISGHRSVSWYQQTPGQGLQFLFEYFSETQRNKGNFPGRFSGRQFSNSRSEMNVSTLELGDSALYLCASSPRGGSYEQYFGPGTRLTVT.

The V call is TRBV7-9, the J call TRBJ1-1; a possible D gene is TRBD1 (5 bases). This CDR3 is built from 15 residues. V was pared by 5 bases and J by 0 bases, with 13 bases between. CDR1 and CDR2 from the germline V gene are SEHNR and FQNEAQ (reference sequence). This chain's CDR3 is CASSLVGLMNTEAFF. The CDR3, as DNA: TGTGCCAGCAGCCTAGTGGGGCTCATGAACACTGAAGCTTTCTTT.

The chain recombines TRBV3-1 (or the pseudogene TRBV3-2) with TRBJ2-5; D remains unclear. CDR3 length equals 12 residues. Germline-derived CDR1 and CDR2 are LGHDT and YNNKEL (reference sequence). The V gene lost 1 base and the J gene lost 4 bases, with 4 bases spanning the gap. CDR3 in amino acids: CASSQGGETQYF. CDR3 DNA sequence: TGTGCCAGCAGCCAAGGAGGAGAGACCCAGTACTTC.

CDR3 coding DNA: TGTGCCAGTAGTGGACTGGCCGGCAATCAGCCCCAGCATTTT. Translation: CASSGLAGNQPQHF. The chain carries TRBV19 and TRBJ1-5; D gene unclear. V was shortened by 5 bases and J by 2 bases, with 10 bases between the two germline ends. This CDR3 is built from 14 residues. Germline CDR1 LNHDA, CDR2 SQIVND (reference sequence).

The J gene is TRBJ1-2, the V gene TRBV7-2, with D possibly TRBD1 on 5 matching bases. The V and J ends lost 5 bases and 6 bases respectively, with 16 bases between them. The CDR3 covers 14 residues. Germline V gene lookup returns CDR1 SGHTA and CDR2 FQGNSA. The CDR3 spells CASSKSQDFHGYTF. The CDR3 region has the DNA TGTGCCAGCAGCAAATCACAGGATTTCCATGGCTACACCTTC.

The V call is TRBV4-3, the J call TRBJ2-2; a weak D match, TRBD2 (5 bases). Between the trimmed V and J ends, which lost 3 bases and 7 bases, there was a span of 12 bases. Germline CDR1 LGHNA, CDR2 YSLEER. This CDR3 has 14 residues. The CDR3 spells CASSQVMGVGELFF. The CDR3 region has the DNA TGCGCCAGCAGCCAGGTTATGGGAGTCGGGGAGCTGTTTTTT.

This rearrangement joins TRBV4-3 to TRBJ2-3, with D uncertain. This CDR3 has 15 residues. V lost 0 bases to trimming and J lost 4 bases, with 11 bases between them. Germline values: CDR1 LGHNA, CDR2 YSLEER. DNA for the CDR3: TGCGCCAGCAGCCAAGAGGCCAGGTGGTCAGATACGCAGTATTTT. Its translation: CASSQEARWSDTQYF.

The chain uses TRBV27 and TRBJ1-1; D possibly corresponds to TRBD1 (6 bases). V gave up 5 bases and J gave up 4 bases, with 17 bases separating them. The CDR3 contains 15 residues. Germline CDR1 is MNHEY and CDR2 is SMNVEV (reference sequence). The CDR3 region has the DNA TGTGCCAGCAGTCCCATAACCCCCAGGGGCACTGAAGCTTTCTTT. This gives the protein CASSPITPRGTEAFF.

V and J are TRBV19 and TRBJ2-2, with TRBD2 matching 7 bases. This CDR3 is built from 15 residues. Germline CDR1 is LNHDA and CDR2 is SQIVND (reference sequence). J lost 7 bases, V lost 1 base, and 6 bases had no gene match. The CDR3 sequence is CASSIVGLADGELFF. In nucleotides, the CDR3 is TGTGCCAGTAGTATAGTAGGCCTAGCGGACGGGGAGCTGTTTTTT.

The chain combines TRBV9 with TRBJ1-6; D remains ambiguous. Germline lookup yields CDR1 SGDLS and CDR2 YYNGEE. The CDR3 consists of 14 residues. Trimming shortened V by 4 bases and J by 7 bases, and 12 bases separated the two germline ends. The CDR3 DNA reads TGTGCCAGCAGCATCGATCGAGGGAATTCACCCCTCCACTTT. It encodes CASSIDRGNSPLHF.

V is TRBV5-1 and J is TRBJ2-2; maybe TRBD2 (6 bases). CDR3 length: 14 amino acids. Trimming took off 4 bases at V and 7 bases at J, with 14 bases between the two ends. Germline-derived CDR1 and CDR2 are SGHRS and YFSETQ. The CDR3 region has the DNA TGCGCCAGCAGCGGACGGGAGACCAGCGGGGAGCTGTTTTTT. Its protein product is CASSGRETSGELFF. Full variable domain (remainder filled in from reference TRBV5-1 and TRBJ2-2): KAGVTQTPRYLIKTRGQQVTLSCSPISGHRSVSWYQQTPGQGLQFLFEYFSETQRNKGNFPGRFSGRQFSNSRSEMNVSTLELGDSALYLCASSGRETSGELFFGEGSRLTVL.

The chain links TRBV7-9 to TRBJ1-1, with TRBD1 as a possible D gene (6 bases). Germline assignment: CDR1 SEHNR and CDR2 FQNEAQ (reference sequence). V lost 0 bases and J 8 bases, leaving 13 bases between the germline ends. CDR3 length equals 14 residues. The CDR3 DNA follows: TGTGCCAGCAGCTTAGCAGGCACAGGGCTCGAAGCTTTCTTT. It specifies CASSLAGTGLEAFF.

In this sample, this clone turned up once. The chain has TRBV9 and TRBJ1-6, with D maybe TRBD1 (6 bases). V was trimmed by 1 base and J by 7 bases, leaving 12 bases between them. Germline CDR1 SGDLS, CDR2 YYNGEE. CDR3 length: 15 residues. The CDR3 DNA reads TGTGCCAGCAGCGTACTTGGACAGTCAAATTCACCCCTCCACTTT. Its translation: CASSVLGQSNSPLHF. The variable domain in full, with the rest retrieved from reference TRBV9 and TRBJ1-6, is DSGVTQTPKHLITATGQRVTLRCSPRSGDLSVYWYQQSLDQGLQFLIQYYNGEERAKGNILERFSAQQFPDLHSELNLSSLELGDSALYFCASSVLGQSNSPLHFGNGTRLTVT.

V and J are TRBV11-1 and TRBJ1-1; 8 bases align to TRBD1. This CDR3 region has 15 residues. CDR1 is SGHAT and CDR2 is FQDESV in the germline V gene (reference sequence). V lost 5 bases and J lost 4; bases outside the gene matches: 9. CDR3 amino acids: CASSTQGALGTEAFF. The DNA of the CDR3 is TGTGCCAGCAGCACGCAGGGGGCGTTGGGCACTGAAGCTTTCTTT.